The 14 T cell receptor beta chains given below trace back to one sample, sequenced in a study of T cell responses to AZD1222 COVID-19 vaccine. Only in-frame clones appear in the TCRdb table, and some are missing; sequencing was by immunoSEQ multiplex PCR. This table holds about 140,000 clones, 85% found once. Source: peripheral blood, taken 28 days after the second dose of the MenACWY control vaccine. The receptor set was obtained from an adult who received the MenACWY meningococcal vaccine as a control.

CDR3 nucleotides: TGCAGTGCCCAACAAAACAATGAGCAGTTCTTC. It yields the protein CSAQQNNEQFF. V gene TRBV20-1 combines with J gene TRBJ2-1, with D unclear. The CDR3 contains 11 residues. The ends were cut back, 6 bases at V and 5 bases at J, with 8 bases in the middle. The germline gives CDR1 DFQATT, CDR2 SNEGSKA (reference sequence).

This clone came up once. The chain recombines TRBV27 with TRBJ2-7, with 8 bases lining up with TRBD1. Per the germline V gene, CDR1 is MNHEY and CDR2 is SMNVEV (reference sequence). V gave up 5 bases and J gave up 1 base; unmatched junction bases: 4. The CDR3 has 14 residues. CDR3 amino acids: CASSLRTGSYEQYF. Written as DNA, the CDR3 is TGTGCCAGCAGTCTCCGGACAGGGTCCTACGAGCAGTACTTC.

Concerning this clone itself: Germline and junction disagree at one end, which may indicate a read error. The sample has other DNA sequences that encode this CDR3 too. This chain connects TRBV19 to TRBJ1-6; D is undetermined. The CDR3 loop spans 13 amino acids. Germline CDR1 reads LNHDA; CDR2 reads SQIVND (reference sequence). CDR3 DNA: TGTGCCACCGGACCAGGCTTTAATTCGCCCCTCCACTTT. It specifies CATGPGFNSPLHF.

The rearrangement joins TRBV19 to TRBJ1-6; D is perhaps TRBD1 (6 bases). The CDR3 extends over 15 amino acids. Germline CDR1 is LNHDA and CDR2 is SQIVND (reference sequence). V gave up 3 bases and J gave up 6 bases, with 12 bases separating them. CDR3 protein: CASSIRDIRNSPLHF. Written as DNA, the CDR3 is TGTGCCAGTAGTATCCGGGACATCCGTAATTCACCCCTCCACTTT.

This chain connects TRBV6-7 to TRBJ2-7, with D perhaps matching TRBD1 (5 bases). TRBV6-7 is identified as an open reading frame with a role that is uncertain. The V gene lost 0 bases and the J gene lost 7 bases, with 16 bases spanning the gap. CDR3 length: 15 residues. The CDR3: CASSYSQAGLGEQYF. Written as DNA, the CDR3 is TGTGCCAGCAGTTACTCGCAGGCAGGGCTAGGTGAGCAGTACTTC.

The chain joins TRBV5-4 to TRBJ1-1; D not resolved. This CDR3 contains 15 residues. CDR1 is SGHNT and CDR2 is YYREEE in the germline V gene (reference sequence). V lost 0 bases to trimming and J lost 1 base, with 10 bases between them. The CDR3 spells CASSLGVRANTEAFF. In DNA, the CDR3 is TGTGCCAGCAGCTTGGGGGTTAGGGCGAACACTGAAGCTTTCTTT.

The genes are TRBV5-4 and TRBJ2-7; 7 bases agree with TRBD1. Germline CDR1 reads SGHNT; CDR2 reads YYREEE (reference sequence). The CDR3 extends over 15 amino acids. V shed 4 bases and J 5 bases; nucleotides not matched to a gene: 12. The CDR3 loop reads CASSGRGDRGHEQYF. For the CDR3, the DNA is TGTGCCAGCAGCGGTCGTGGGGACAGAGGCCACGAGCAGTACTTC.

The chain carries TRBV4-1 and TRBJ2-3; a weak D match, TRBD1 (6 bases). The ends were cut back, 5 bases at V and 2 bases at J, with 14 bases in the middle. Germline-derived CDR1 and CDR2 are MGHRA and YSYEKL. The CDR3 spans 15 residues. The CDR3 sequence is CASSYDTGITDTQYF. The CDR3 nucleotides are TGCGCCAGCAGCTACGACACAGGGATCACAGATACGCAGTATTTT.

This clone has just one count. This chain uses TRBV5-1 with TRBJ2-7; TRBD1 agrees at 7 bases. CDR1 is SGHRS and CDR2 is YFSETQ in the germline V gene. V trimming: 2 bases; J trimming: 2 bases; junction bases outside the gene matches: 7. This CDR3 region has 15 residues. CDR3 amino acids: CASSFGPGGTYEQYF. The CDR3 nucleotides read TGCGCCAGCAGCTTTGGCCCAGGGGGTACCTACGAGCAGTACTTC.

The V and J genes are TRBV7-9 and TRBJ1-5; D possibly corresponds to TRBD1 (5 bases). Germline V lookup: CDR1 SEHNR, CDR2 FQNEAQ (reference sequence). V was shortened by 5 bases and J by 4 bases, with 12 bases between the two germline ends. This CDR3 has 14 amino acids. The CDR3 protein is CASSPGGGNQPQHF. CDR3 coding DNA: TGTGCCAGCAGCCCCGGCGGGGGAAATCAGCCCCAGCATTTT.

The count of this clone is one. The genes are TRBV29-1 and TRBJ1-1; possible D gene TRBD1, 6 bases. The CDR3 runs to 11 residues. Germline-derived CDR1 and CDR2 are SQVTM and ANQGSEA. V was cut by 7 bases and J by 5 bases, with 11 bases left in between. The CDR3 region has the DNA TGCAGCGCCAATAGGGGGACTGAAGCTTTCTTT. Its translation: CSANRGTEAFF.

The genes are TRBV5-3 and TRBJ2-2; 7 bases line up with TRBD1. TRBV5-3 carries the ORF label, with uncertain function. The V segment lost 0 bases and the J segment 5 bases; nucleotides outside the gene matches: 7. The CDR3 covers 16 residues. The CDR3 DNA reads as TGTGCCAGAAGCTTGGCGGGTAGGGGGCGGACCGGGGAGCTGTTTTTT. Translating it yields CARSLAGRGRTGELFF.

This clone was counted between two and nine times. V and J are TRBV7-8 and TRBJ1-1; TRBD1 agrees at 12 bases. V lost 5 bases to trimming and J lost 4 bases; unmatched junction nucleotides: 14. The CDR3 extends over 18 amino acids. Germline CDR1 reads SGHVS; CDR2 reads FQNEAQ. In nucleotides, the CDR3 is TGTGCCAGCAGCGCCATCCGGGACAGGGGGCTGAGAGGCACTGAAGCTTTCTTT. Encoded protein: CASSAIRDRGLRGTEAFF.

This chain uses TRBV10-3 with TRBJ2-1; the D is unclear. The CDR3 contains 13 residues. CDR1 is ENHRY, CDR2 SYGVKD, per germline. Trimming removed 3 bases from V and 10 bases from J, with 13 bases in between. The CDR3 here is CAISDDLSVEQFF. The DNA of the CDR3 is TGTGCCATCAGTGATGATCTTAGTGTGGAGCAGTTCTTC.